This entry concerns a single T cell receptor (beta chain). Germline V CDR1 and CDR2: SNHLY, FYNNEI. Trimming took 5 bases from V and 3 from J; bases not matched to a gene: 7. This CDR3 has 14 residues. This entry belongs to a study of blood T cell repertoires in COVID-19. About the research overall: Nucleic acid was either cDNA or gDNA, and it came from T cells, B-cell-depleted T cells, or PBMCs.

Using immunoSEQ multiplex PCR, the repertoire was profiled, and TCRdb retains in-frame clones only, with some absent. The repertoire includes some 250,000 clones, 70% to 90% of them detected once, and approximately 3% sits in the top ten. This sequence originates from a woman in her 30s who had recovered from COVID-19. Sequencing was done on a sample of peripheral blood. V is TRBV2 and J is TRBJ2-7, with 7 bases identical to TRBD2. The CDR3 spells CASSSSSGHYEQYF. In DNA, the CDR3 is TGTGCCAGCAGTAGTTCTAGCGGCCACTACGAGCAGTACTTC.